This T cell receptor beta chain was sequenced for a study of blood T cell repertoires in COVID-19. The V and J ends lost 6 bases and 4 bases, in that order; junction bases with no gene match: 7. The CDR3 runs to 14 residues. Germline V gives CDR1 MNHEY, CDR2 SVGAGI. Assay used: immunoSEQ multiplex PCR; TCRdb lists only in-frame clones, some missing. The sample has over 350,000 clones, around 87% seen once. The chain is built from TRBV6-5 and TRBJ1-2; 8 bases agree with TRBD1. This TCR was recovered from a young woman with acute COVID-19. Sequences were obtained from PBMCs or T cells enriched from blood (not recorded which). The CDR3 spells CASRTGQGAYGYTF. For the CDR3, the DNA is TGTGCCAGCAGGACCGGACAGGGAGCCTATGGCTACACCTTC.